Shown below are 20 T cell receptor beta chains from a single sample sequenced in a study of blood T cell repertoires in COVID-19. TCRdb's copy holds only in-frame clones and misses some; the assay was immunoSEQ multiplex PCR. The sample consists of under 80,000 clones, around 87% of them appearing once. The sample was peripheral blood. Receptor source: a man aged 60 to 69 with acute or convalescent COVID-19.

The chain couples TRBV27 to TRBJ2-1, with D possibly being TRBD1 (6 bases). This CDR3 comprises 13 residues. Trimming left V 4 bases short and J 11 bases short, with 15 bases between. Germline lookup yields CDR1 MNHEY and CDR2 SMNVEV (reference sequence). The CDR3, as DNA: TGTGCCAGCAGTTCCCCCGAGGGGGATCAGCAGTTCTTC. Protein product: CASSSPEGDQQFF.

The rearrangement joins TRBV5-1 to TRBJ2-5, with 7 bases identical to TRBD1. Trimming at V came to 2 bases and at J to 0 bases, leaving 7 bases not matched to a gene. There are 16 residues in the CDR3. The germline gives CDR1 SGHRS, CDR2 YFSETQ. The CDR3 loop is CASSFTGDVYQETQYF. The CDR3 DNA is TGCGCCAGCAGCTTTACAGGGGACGTTTACCAAGAGACCCAGTACTTC.

The DNA of the CDR3 is TGCGCCAGCAGCCAAGATGACAGTTTATCGTATAGCAATCAGCCCCAGCATTTT. Translated: CASSQDDSLSYSNQPQHF. The V call is TRBV4-1, the J call TRBJ1-5; D is perhaps TRBD1 (5 bases). CDR3 size: 18 residues. V lost 0 bases, J lost 0 bases, and 15 bases lay in between. Per germline, CDR1 MGHRA and CDR2 YSYEKL.

The chain joins TRBV30 to TRBJ1-2; 8 nucleotides match TRBD1. The CDR3 consists of 12 residues. The V and J ends lost 2 bases and 7 bases, in that order; junction bases with no gene match: 3. Germline lookup yields CDR1 GTSNPN and CDR2 SVGIG (reference sequence). The CDR3 reads CAWSQGAVGYTF. CDR3 nucleotides: TGTGCCTGGAGTCAGGGGGCAGTTGGCTACACCTTC.

V and J are TRBV19 and TRBJ2-3; possible D gene TRBD1, 6 bases. Deletions cut 0 bases from V and 2 bases from J, with 9 bases between. The germline V gene encodes CDR1 LNHDA and CDR2 SQIVND (reference sequence). The CDR3 extends over 15 amino acids. DNA of the CDR3: TGTGCCAGTAGTATAGAACAGGGCTCCACAGATACGCAGTATTTT. This gives the protein CASSIEQGSTDTQYF.

V usage is TRBV6-5 and J usage is TRBJ2-1; 7 nucleotides line up with TRBD1. CDR1 and CDR2 (germline): MNHEY, SVGAGI. The junction had 10 bases not matched to a gene; V was cut back by 10 bases and J by 1 base. The CDR3 contains 15 residues. In nucleotides, the CDR3 is TGTGCCACTGCCAAACAGGGGAGTTCCTACAATGAGCAGTTCTTC. Amino acids: CATAKQGSSYNEQFF.

The chain employs TRBV5-1 and TRBJ2-4, with 9 bases lining up with TRBD1. There are 15 residues in the CDR3. The trim removed 0 bases at V and 14 bases at J, leaving 12 bases unmatched. Looked up from germline, CDR1 is SGHRS and CDR2 is YFSETQ. The CDR3 nucleotides read TGCGCCAGCAGCTTGGGGGGACAGGGTGATTATTACGAGTACTTC. This encodes CASSLGGQGDYYEYF. The entire variable domain, with the rest obtained from reference TRBV5-1 and TRBJ2-4, is as follows: KAGVTQTPRYLIKTRGQQVTLSCSPISGHRSVSWYQQTPGQGLQFLFEYFSETQRNKGNFPGRFSGRQFSNSRSEMNVSTLELGDSALYLCASSLGGQGDYYEYFGAGTRLSVL.

This clone has more than one count but fewer than ten. The chain joins TRBV5-6 to TRBJ2-7, with 9 bases identical to TRBD1. This CDR3 contains 16 residues. Trimming removed 2 bases from V and 5 bases from J; junction bases left unmatched: 11. Germline CDR1 and CDR2: SGHDT and YYEEEE. The CDR3 DNA is TGTGCCAGCAGCTTCCCTGGTAACAGGGGGCTTGACGAGCAGTACTTC. Protein sequence: CASSFPGNRGLDEQYF.

The V gene is TRBV19, the J gene TRBJ1-5; D is possibly TRBD1 (6 bases). CDR1 LNHDA and CDR2 SQIVND come from the germline V gene (reference sequence). The V gene lost 4 bases and the J gene lost 4 bases, with 14 bases spanning the gap. CDR3 size: 15 residues. The chain's CDR3 is CASSTNTGQNQPQHF. The DNA for the CDR3 is TGTGCCAGTAGTACAAACACAGGGCAGAATCAGCCCCAGCATTTT. Combining the CDR3 with reference TRBV19 and TRBJ1-5 gives the whole variable domain DGGITQSPKYLFRKEGQNVTLSCEQNLNHDAMYWYRQDPGQGLRLIYYSQIVNDFQKGDIAEGYSVSREKKESFPLTVTSAQKNPTAFYLCASSTNTGQNQPQHFGDGTRLSIL.

The chain is built from TRBV2 and TRBJ1-3; D gene uncertain. Germline CDR1 and CDR2: SNHLY and FYNNEI. The CDR3 is 13 residues long. V shed 4 bases and J shed 0 bases, with 4 bases lying between them. The CDR3 spells CASSAYSGNTIYF. CDR3 bases: TGTGCCAGCAGTGCCTACTCTGGAAACACCATATATTTT.

The V gene is TRBV10-1, the J gene TRBJ1-2; 8 bases are shared with TRBD1. After removal of 5 bases from V and 5 bases from J, the junction contained 4 bases not matched to a gene. The CDR3 contains 13 residues. Germline V gives CDR1 WNHNN, CDR2 SYGVQD (reference sequence). The CDR3 is CASSQTGGYGYTF. In DNA, the CDR3 is TGCGCCAGCAGTCAAACAGGGGGATATGGCTACACCTTC.

The chain combines TRBV6-1 with TRBJ2-1; 8 nucleotides align to TRBD2. The CDR3 consists of 17 residues. CDR1 is MNHNS, CDR2 SASEGT, per germline. Losses at the gene ends were 4 bases for V and 1 base for J; bases not matched to a gene: 9. CDR3 residues: CASSATGTRGSYNEQFF. The CDR3 nucleotides are TGTGCCAGCAGTGCGACCGGGACTAGGGGATCCTACAATGAGCAGTTCTTC.

The J gene is TRBJ2-7, the V gene TRBV19, with 7 bases identical to TRBD2. J gave up 0 bases and V 6 bases, and 8 bases lay outside the gene matches. The CDR3 is 15 residues long. Germline lookup yields CDR1 LNHDA and CDR2 SQIVND (reference sequence). CDR3 loop: CASSGPRGSSYEQYF. The CDR3 DNA is TGTGCCAGTAGCGGACCGCGGGGGAGCTCCTACGAGCAGTACTTC.

The CDR3 loop is CASSTNPFRTSHHEQYF. The CDR3, as DNA: TGTGCCAGCAGCACTAACCCGTTCCGGACTAGTCATCACGAGCAGTACTTC. The chain links TRBV2 to TRBJ2-7; 7 bases are shared with TRBD2. This CDR3 is built from 17 residues. J lost 5 bases, V lost 6 bases, and 19 bases had no gene match. The germline V gene has CDR1 SNHLY and CDR2 FYNNEI.

V is TRBV7-9 and J is TRBJ1-1; weak D call: TRBD1 (6 bases). Looked up from germline, CDR1 is SEHNR and CDR2 is FQNEAQ (reference sequence). The V and J ends lost 0 bases and 5 bases respectively, with 10 bases between them. This CDR3 contains 14 residues. The CDR3: CASSLAPGVTEAFF. The CDR3 DNA reads as TGTGCCAGCAGCTTAGCGCCAGGGGTGACTGAAGCTTTCTTT.

The chain carries TRBV2 and TRBJ1-6; TRBD1 matches at 8 bases. The CDR3 is 14 amino acids. V gave up 6 bases and J gave up 3 bases; unmatched junction bases: 1. Germline V gene data show CDR1 as SNHLY and CDR2 as FYNNEI. The CDR3 protein is CASRTGVYNSPLHF. The CDR3 nucleotides are TGTGCCAGCAGGACAGGGGTCTATAATTCACCCCTCCACTTT.

V gene TRBV15 combines with J gene TRBJ1-1; D is uncertain. The CDR3 contains 13 residues. V lost 4 bases and J 3 bases, leaving 9 bases between the germline ends. Per the germline V gene, CDR1 is LNHNV and CDR2 is YYDKDF (reference sequence). This CDR3 reads CATSKWRHTEAFF. In DNA form, the CDR3 reads TGTGCCACCAGCAAGTGGAGACACACTGAAGCTTTCTTT.

J is TRBJ2-7 and V is TRBV7-8, with D perhaps TRBD1 (6 bases). This CDR3 has 16 amino acids. Germline CDR1 reads SGHVS; CDR2 reads FQNEAQ. V was trimmed by 4 bases and J by 0 bases, leaving 16 bases between them. This chain's CDR3 is CASSSRIRDNSYEQYF. CDR3 sequence (DNA): TGTGCCAGCAGCTCAAGAATCCGGGACAACTCCTACGAGCAGTACTTC.

V usage is TRBV7-2 and J usage is TRBJ2-5, with TRBD2 as a possible D gene (5 bases). The V gene's germline CDR1 is SGHTA and CDR2 FQGNSA. V lost 1 base to trimming and J lost 8 bases, with 8 bases between them. The length of the CDR3 is 12 residues. CDR3 sequence: CASSLELGTQYF. The DNA of the CDR3 is TGTGCCAGCAGCTTAGAACTAGGTACCCAGTACTTC.

The rearrangement joins TRBV7-9 to TRBJ1-5, with 9 bases fitting TRBD1. CDR1 SEHNR and CDR2 FQNEAQ come from the germline V gene (reference sequence). V lost 1 base and J lost 6; bases outside the gene matches: 10. The CDR3 is made up of 17 amino acids. The CDR3 region has the DNA TGTGCCAGCAGCTTAGTGGGGGGGACAGGGCTTGTTCAGCCCCAGCATTTT. It translates to CASSLVGGTGLVQPQHF.